A selection of T cell receptor beta chains follows, all from one sample in a study of CD4 and CD8 cells across lung adenocarcinoma regions. TCRdb re-called the PCR reads through MiXCR, storing one row per CDR3 protein. The sample has 11,000 or so distinct CDR3 sequences, 53% seen once. Material for sequencing was CD8+ T cells from the center of a lung tumor. All receptors come from a female donor with lung adenocarcinoma. The CD4 and CD8 labels of this study may be unreliable. Both conserved end residues are part of each CDR3. Fields, in order: clone size, V gene, J gene, D gene, CDR3 protein, CDR3 DNA. The D gene is left open where the match is weak. Size tells how often a clone was seen (once, few, many) or the class of an expanded clone, and some rows leave it out.

few	TRBV10-3	TRBJ2-1	TRBD1	CAISGQGDDEQFF	TGTGCCATCAGCGGACAGGGGGACGATGAGCAGTTCTTC
-	TRBV6-1	TRBJ2-5	-	CASSETRETQYF	TGTGCCAGCAGTGAAACTCGCGAGACCCAGTACTTC
-	TRBV27	TRBJ2-5	TRBD2	CASSRRTSGQETQYF	TGTGCCAGCAGTCGCCGGACTAGCGGGCAAGAGACCCAGTACTTC
few	TRBV6-1	TRBJ2-3	-	CASSTWDRTDTQYF	TGTGCCAGCAGTACCTGGGATCGAACAGATACGCAGTATTTT
-	TRBV30	TRBJ2-2	TRBD2	CAWGRGGMNTGELFF	TGTGCCTGGGGGCGGGGGGGGATGAACACCGGGGAGCTGTTTTTT
-	TRBV6-1	TRBJ2-7	TRBD1	CASRPPGTALRGQYF	TGTGCCAGCAGACCCCCCGGGACAGCCCTACGAGGGCAGTACTTC
-	TRBV12-3/TRBV12-4	TRBJ2-1	-	CASSLRQGGAYNEQFF	TGTGCCAGCAGTTTACGCCAGGGCGGTGCCTACAATGAGCAGTTCTTC
-	TRBV28	TRBJ2-1	-	CASSYPRGGEQFF	TGTGCCAGCAGTTACCCTCGAGGAGGTGAGCAGTTCTTC
-	TRBV6-5	TRBJ2-3	TRBD2	CASRFSGTSADTQYF	TGTGCCAGCAGATTCTCCGGGACTAGCGCAGATACGCAGTATTTT
many	TRBV6-1	TRBJ2-5	-	CASRESWQGKTQYF	TGTGCCAGCAGGGAAAGTTGGCAGGGGAAGACCCAGTACTTC
few	TRBV6-4	TRBJ2-1	-	CASKRDGEGSYNEQFF	TGTGCCAGCAAGAGGGACGGCGAAGGGTCCTACAATGAGCAGTTCTTC
-	TRBV6-1	TRBJ2-3	-	CASRKGAVNTDAQYF	TGTGCCAGCAGGAAAGGGGCTGTGAACACAGATGCGCAGTATTTT
medium-sized	TRBV4-1	TRBJ1-1	-	CASSQTKGTEAFF	TGCGCCAGCAGCCAAACCAAGGGCACTGAAGCTTTCTTT
-	TRBV4-1	TRBJ2-1	TRBD2	CASSQEALAGGGDEQFF	TGCGCCAGCAGCCAAGAGGCACTAGCGGGAGGCGGGGATGAGCAGTTCTTC
few	TRBV27	TRBJ2-1	-	CASSLSGGTYNEQFF	TGTGCCAGCAGTTTAAGTGGAGGGACCTACAATGAGCAGTTCTTC
medium-sized	TRBV6-5	TRBJ2-7	-	CASSYSVGTYEQYF	TGTGCCAGCAGTTACTCCGTCGGAACCTACGAGCAGTACTTC
-	TRBV6-5	TRBJ2-3	-	CCGGYRGRDPDTQYF	TGTTGCGGCGGTTACCGGGGCCGAGACCCAGATACCCAGTATTTT
-	TRBV10-1	TRBJ2-5	-	CASSDFSTETQYF	TGCGCCAGCAGTGATTTCAGTACGGAGACCCAGTACTTC
-	TRBV27	TRBJ2-4	-	CASSPETPGENIQYF	TGTGCCAGCAGTCCGGAGACTCCCGGGGAAAACATTCAGTACTTC
-	TRBV6-1	TRBJ2-1	TRBD1	CASRSPIRDRGNEQFF	TGTGCCAGCAGGTCACCGATCCGGGACAGGGGTAATGAGCAGTTCTTC
-	TRBV10-3	TRBJ2-5	-	CATLGETQYF	TGTGCCACCCTTGGGGAGACCCAGTACTTC
-	TRBV6-5	TRBJ2-6	-	CASSYLSSGANVLTF	TGTGCCAGCAGTTACTTGAGCTCTGGGGCCAACGTCCTGACTTTC
few	TRBV7-6	TRBJ2-1	-	CASSLVVGGWDEQFF	TGTGCCAGCAGCTTAGTAGTAGGAGGGTGGGATGAGCAGTTCTTC
-	TRBV6-1	TRBJ2-5	-	CASSDHGGRDQDTQYF	TGTGCCAGCAGTGACCACGGGGGCCGCGACCAAGACACCCAGTACTTC
-	TRBV10-3	TRBJ2-5	-	CAISDFGSTQETQYF	TGTGCCATCAGTGACTTCGGGTCTACTCAAGAGACCCAGTACTTC
-	TRBV6-4	TRBJ2-3	-	CASRRDFTDTQYF	TGTGCCAGCAGACGGGACTTCACAGATACGCAGTATTTT
-	TRBV9	TRBJ2-3	TRBD2	CASSPVAGAADTQYF	TGTGCCAGCAGCCCCGTAGCGGGAGCGGCAGATACGCAGTATTTT
-	TRBV10-3	TRBJ2-3	TRBD2	CAMGLSGTSGNAQYF	TGTGCCATGGGCCTCTCGGGTACTAGCGGAAATGCGCAGTATTTT
-	TRBV20-1	TRBJ2-7	TRBD1	CSAPDRDSYEQYF	TGCAGTGCCCCGGACAGGGACTCCTACGAGCAGTACTTC
-	TRBV6-1	TRBJ2-3	-	CASRGTGGYGPETQYF	TGTGCCAGCAGGGGGACTGGGGGCTATGGCCCAGAGACGCAGTATTTT
-	TRBV6-5	TRBJ2-3	-	CAMSYPAGTTGTQYF	TGTGCCATGAGTTACCCGGCTGGGACCACAGGTACGCAGTATTTT
-	TRBV6-1	TRBJ2-5	TRBD2	CASRGSGDPTQETQYF	TGTGCCAGCAGGGGTAGCGGGGACCCAACCCAAGAGACGCAGTACTTT
-	TRBV28	TRBJ1-5	-	CASSPPGREPQHF	TGTGCCAGCAGTCCACCGGGACGGGAGCCCCAGCATTTT
many	TRBV10-1	TRBJ2-3	-	CASSASAASTDTQYF	TGCGCCAGCAGTGCAAGTGCCGCGAGCACAGATACGCAGTATTTT
-	TRBV10-2	TRBJ2-3	TRBD2	CASSEGRGSDTQYF	TGCGCCAGCAGTGAGGGGAGGGGCTCAGATACGCAGTATTTT
many	TRBV7-9	TRBJ2-2	TRBD1	CASTKEATGVSGELFF	TGTGCCAGCACCAAAGAGGCGACAGGGGTTTCCGGGGAGCTGTTTTTT
few	TRBV6-1	TRBJ1-2	-	CASRKQGGYGYTF	TGTGCCAGCAGAAAACAGGGAGGCTATGGCTACACCTTC
few	TRBV6-1	TRBJ1-6	TRBD1	CASRGQASHLHF	TGTGCCAGCAGGGGACAGGCATCTCACCTCCACTTT
-	TRBV9	TRBJ2-3	-	CASSVDGLADTQYF	TGTGCCAGCAGCGTAGACGGTTTGGCAGATACGCAGTATTTT
-	TRBV6-1	TRBJ2-5	-	CASRKQETQYF	TGTGCCAGCAGGAAACAAGAGACCCAGTACTTC
few	TRBV9	TRBJ1-6	-	CASSAGLMWNSPLHF	TGTGCCAGCAGCGCGGGACTTATGTGGAATTCACCCCTCCACTTT
few	TRBV27	TRBJ2-1	-	CASTGLSLTTYNEQFF	TGTGCCAGCACGGGCCTCTCCCTTACAACCTACAATGAGCAGTTCTTC
-	TRBV6-1	TRBJ1-2	-	CASRPTANYGYTF	TGTGCCAGCAGACCAACAGCAAACTATGGCTACACCTTC
-	TRBV5-1	TRBJ1-1	-	CASSPGVFDTDAFF	TGCGCCAGCAGCCCAGGGGTTTTCGACACTGACGCTTTCTTT
-	TRBV6-1	TRBJ2-4	TRBD2	CASSWSLADGDTQYF	TGTGCCAGCAGCTGGTCACTAGCGGACGGAGACACGCAGTACTTC
-	TRBV12-3/TRBV12-4	TRBJ1-2	-	CASSSGWTGFDYGYTF	TGTGCCAGCAGTTCAGGGTGGACCGGATTTGACTATGGCTACACCTTC
-	TRBV10-3	TRBJ2-3	TRBD2	CAISDPPGRVNADTQYF	TGTGCCATCAGTGATCCCCCCGGGAGGGTTAATGCAGATACGCAGTATTTT
-	TRBV10-3	TRBJ2-1	TRBD1	CAISAAPGQGISEQFF	TGTGCCATCAGTGCAGCTCCGGGACAGGGTATCAGTGAGCAGTTCTTC
medium-sized	TRBV27	TRBJ2-2	-	CASSPRLTVNTGELFF	TGTGCCAGCAGTCCCCGCCTTACAGTGAACACCGGGGAGCTGTTTTTT